The 26 T cell receptor beta chains listed next were all sequenced from one sample in a study of CD8 T cells in ankylosing spondylitis. One entry per CDR3 protein results from TCRdb running MiXCR on the 5' RACE reads. The sample includes 700,000 to 1,000,000 distinct CDR3 sequences, roughly 12% of them seen just once. General observations from the study: Blood of patients with ankylosing spondylitis appeared to be characterized by a TCR beta motif of several highly homologous variants.

Antigens for these TCRs are unknown. Sequenced input: blood, either unsorted or a sorted T cell fraction (not recorded which). The source is a male donor with ankylosing spondylitis.

In its sample, this clonotype was seen a few times. This chain joins TRBV7-3 and TRBJ1-1, with D perhaps matching TRBD1 (6 bases). The V and J ends lost 4 bases and 8 bases respectively, with 14 bases between them. Germline assignment: CDR1 SGHTA and CDR2 FQGTGA. CDR3 length equals 13 residues. CDR3 in amino acids: CASSYGQRAEAFF. The CDR3 bases are TGTGCCAGCAGCTATGGACAGCGGGCGGAAGCTTTCTTT.

This chain joins TRBV7-2 and TRBJ2-2, with 7 positions matching TRBD1. Per germline, CDR1 SGHTA and CDR2 FQGNSA. V trimming: 5 bases; J trimming: 1 base; junction bases outside the gene matches: 4. The CDR3 sequence is 15 residues long. CDR3 nucleotides: TGTGCCAGCAGCCTACAGGGGAGGAACACCGGGGAGCTGTTTTTT. Protein: CASSLQGRNTGELFF.

The rearrangement joins TRBV28 to TRBJ2-3, with 7 bases fitting TRBD1. V trimming: 5 bases; J trimming: 3 bases; junction bases outside the gene matches: 8. CDR3 length: 15 residues. CDR1 and CDR2 (germline): MDHEN, SYDVKM. CDR3 coding DNA: TGTGCCAGCAGTGCTAACAGGGGCTGGACAGATACGCAGTATTTT. As protein: CASSANRGWTDTQYF. Full variable domain (rest looked up from reference TRBV28 and TRBJ2-3): DVKVTQSSRYLVKRTGEKVFLECVQDMDHENMFWYRQDPGLGLRLIYFSYDVKMKEKGDIPEGYSVSREKKERFSLILESASTNQTSMYLCASSANRGWTDTQYFGPGTRLTVL.

This clonotype was observed many times. The chain couples TRBV29-1 to TRBJ1-1; D gene uncertain. V was shortened by 8 bases and J by 6 bases, with 13 bases between the two germline ends. Looked up from germline, CDR1 is SQVTM and CDR2 is ANQGSEA. CDR3 length: 11 residues. The CDR3 DNA is TGCAGCTTTAGGACCCTTTCTGAAGCTTTCTTT. Translation: CSFRTLSEAFF.

This clonotype was observed many times. The chain links TRBV5-1 to TRBJ2-1; D remains unclear. The V end lost 0 bases, the J end lost 0 bases, and 4 bases lay between the germline ends. The CDR3 consists of 14 residues. CDR1 SGHRS and CDR2 YFSETQ come from the germline V gene. CDR3 protein: CASSLEFSYNEQFF. In DNA form, the CDR3 reads TGCGCCAGCAGCTTGGAGTTCTCCTACAATGAGCAGTTCTTC. Supplemented by reference TRBV5-1 and TRBJ2-1, the full variable domain reads KAGVTQTPRYLIKTRGQQVTLSCSPISGHRSVSWYQQTPGQGLQFLFEYFSETQRNKGNFPGRFSGRQFSNSRSEMNVSTLELGDSALYLCASSLEFSYNEQFFGPGTRLTVL.

This clonotype was picked up many times. The gene calls are TRBV29-1 and TRBJ2-1, with 8 bases matching TRBD1. Per the germline V gene, CDR1 is SQVTM and CDR2 is ANQGSEA. The CDR3 is made up of 12 amino acids. The J segment lost 4 bases and the V segment lost 7 bases, leaving 3 bases of the junction unmatched. The CDR3 sequence is CSGGQVYNEQFF. The CDR3 region has the DNA TGCAGCGGGGGACAGGTTTACAATGAGCAGTTCTTC.

This clonotype was observed a handful of times. The V call is TRBV27, the J call TRBJ1-3, with no clear D. Germline V CDR1 and CDR2: MNHEY, SMNVEV (reference sequence). The length of the CDR3 is 15 residues. Deletions cut 4 bases from V and 4 bases from J, with 14 bases between. Here the CDR3 DNA reads TGTGCCAGCAGTTCTACCGCTGTTCCCGGAAACACCATATATTTT. This encodes CASSSTAVPGNTIYF.

The genes are TRBV20-1 and TRBJ2-7, with 8 bases matching TRBD1. The CDR3 spans 15 residues. Germline V gene data show CDR1 as DFQATT and CDR2 as SNEGSKA (reference sequence). Trimming cost V 3 bases and J 0 bases; bases outside gene matches: 7. Written as DNA, the CDR3 is TGCAGTGCTAGTGGGACAGGTGGATTCTCCTACGAGCAGTACTTC. It translates to CSASGTGGFSYEQYF.

The chain carries TRBV5-1 and TRBJ1-2, with TRBD1 matching over 7 bases. In germline, CDR1 is SGHRS, CDR2 YFSETQ. V trimming: 4 bases; J trimming: 6 bases; junction bases outside the gene matches: 6. CDR3 size: 13 residues. CDR3 DNA: TGCGCCAGCAGCATAGGACAGGATAATGGCTACACCTTC. Translating gives CASSIGQDNGYTF.

This chain uses TRBV6-6 with TRBJ2-1; tentatively, D is TRBD2 (6 bases). Germline V CDR1 and CDR2: MNHNY, SVGAGI (reference sequence). The CDR3 runs to 12 residues. Between the trimmed V and J ends, which lost 8 bases and 5 bases, there was a span of 10 bases. CDR3: CASVVADNEQFF. CDR3 DNA sequence: TGTGCCAGCGTCGTAGCGGACAATGAGCAGTTCTTC.

This chain connects TRBV5-4 to TRBJ2-5; no reliable D call. The germline V gene has CDR1 SGHNT and CDR2 YYREEE (reference sequence). V shed 0 bases and J shed 5 bases, with 14 bases lying between them. The CDR3 loop spans 15 amino acids. For the CDR3, the DNA is TGTGCCAGCAGCTTGGGTCCCAGGCCAGAGGAGACCCAGTACTTC. This gives the protein CASSLGPRPEETQYF.

This rearrangement joins TRBV20-1 to TRBJ2-2; 9 bases match TRBD2. V dropped 1 base and J dropped 7; count of bases not matched to a gene: 10. Germline CDR1 reads DFQATT; CDR2 reads SNEGSKA (reference sequence). This CDR3 is built from 16 residues. The CDR3: CSARGGAGGPIGELFF. CDR3 nucleotides: TGCAGTGCTAGAGGCGGGGCGGGAGGGCCAATCGGGGAGCTGTTTTTT.

V is TRBV30 and J is TRBJ2-1; possible D gene TRBD2, 5 bases. Looked up from germline, CDR1 is GTSNPN and CDR2 is SVGIG (reference sequence). There are 11 residues in the CDR3. Deletions cut 0 bases from V and 14 bases from J, with 11 bases between. The CDR3 nucleotides read TGTGCCTGGAGTGTTAAAGGACTTGAGTTCTTC. It encodes CAWSVKGLEFF.

The chain recombines TRBV6-1 with TRBJ2-1, with D possibly being TRBD1 or TRBD2 (5 bases each). From germline, CDR1 is MNHNS and CDR2 SASEGT. Trimming removed 7 bases from V and 5 bases from J, with 15 bases in between. This CDR3 is 14 amino acids long. In nucleotides, the CDR3 is TGTGCCAGCATTCGGGGACCCAATGACAATGAGCAGTTCTTC. This encodes CASIRGPNDNEQFF.

This clonotype was observed a few times. The chain combines TRBV29-1 with TRBJ1-2; D call uncertain. This CDR3 has 12 amino acids. Germline V gives CDR1 SQVTM, CDR2 ANQGSEA. V lost 4 bases to trimming and J lost 2 bases, with 8 bases between them. The CDR3 region has the DNA TGCAGCGTTGGTAACCCAAACTATGGCTACACCTTC. It codes for CSVGNPNYGYTF.

This clonotype was seen more than once but under ten times. The V call is TRBV7-8, the J call TRBJ2-7; 10 bases are a match to TRBD1. The V segment lost 4 bases and the J segment 7 bases; nucleotides outside the gene matches: 10. Germline V lookup: CDR1 SGHVS, CDR2 FQNEAQ. The CDR3 loop spans 15 amino acids. Here the CDR3 DNA reads TGTGCCAGCAGCTCCGACAGGGGGCCCTTTTGGGAGCAGTACTTC. Translation gives CASSSDRGPFWEQYF.

This clonotype was counted only a few times. The rearrangement uses TRBV7-6 and TRBJ2-1; maybe TRBD1 (5 bases). This CDR3 contains 13 residues. From germline, CDR1 is SGHVS and CDR2 FNYEAQ. V lost 1 base and J 9 bases, leaving 10 bases between the germline ends. CDR3 bases: TGTGCCAGCAGCTTAGGGGGCATCGGTGAGCAGTTCTTC. It is translated as CASSLGGIGEQFF.

This clonotype was observed a handful of times. The chain couples TRBV7-2 to TRBJ1-2, with D unresolved. The germline gives CDR1 SGHTA, CDR2 FQGNSA. The CDR3 consists of 13 residues. Trimming removed 5 bases at V and 6 bases at J, with 13 bases between. The CDR3 reads CASSHYGLNGYTF. The DNA of the CDR3 is TGTGCCAGCAGCCATTATGGACTTAATGGCTACACCTTC.

This clonotype was found many times. This sequence joins TRBV27 and TRBJ1-1, with D uncertain. Germline CDR1 MNHEY, CDR2 SMNVEV (reference sequence). Trimming stripped 1 base from V and 1 base from J, with 7 bases between. The CDR3 has 14 amino acids. The DNA of the CDR3 is TGTGCCAGCAGTTTATTACAGTCGAACACTGAAGCTTTCTTT. Its translation: CASSLLQSNTEAFF.

The chain recombines TRBV7-2 with TRBJ1-1; unclear D gene. Trimming cost V 5 bases and J 8 bases, with 6 bases left between them. Germline values: CDR1 SGHTA, CDR2 FQGNSA. The length of the CDR3 is 10 residues. The CDR3 is CASSHYEAFF. For the CDR3, the DNA is TGTGCCAGCAGCCACTACGAAGCTTTCTTT.

This clonotype turned up a few times. This chain joins TRBV7-3 and TRBJ1-2; 9 positions agree with TRBD1. This CDR3 spans 13 amino acids. After removal of 5 bases from V and 6 bases from J, the junction contained 4 bases not matched to a gene. From germline, CDR1 is SGHTA and CDR2 FQGTGA. The CDR3: CASSEGTGNGYTF. In DNA, the CDR3 is TGTGCCAGCAGCGAAGGGACAGGGAATGGCTACACCTTC.

The sample holds a few counts of this clonotype. This chain links TRBV20-1 with TRBJ2-7; 7 nucleotides align to TRBD1. CDR1 DFQATT and CDR2 SNEGSKA come from the germline V gene (reference sequence). V shed 2 bases and J 0 bases; nucleotides not matched to a gene: 7. The CDR3 is 15 residues long. The CDR3 coding sequence is TGCAGTGCTAGATCAAGGACAGGCGCCTCCTACGAGCAGTACTTC. This encodes CSARSRTGASYEQYF.

The chain has TRBV10-3 and TRBJ2-3; maybe TRBD1 (6 bases). In germline, CDR1 is ENHRY, CDR2 SYGVKD. The CDR3 contains 13 residues. Trimming shortened V by 10 bases and J by 5 bases, and 16 bases separated the two germline ends. The CDR3 is CATVAGAQDTQYF. Written as DNA, the CDR3 is TGTGCCACGGTGGCAGGGGCTCAAGATACGCAGTATTTT.

This clonotype was observed a handful of times. The chain recombines TRBV4-3 with TRBJ2-6; D is unclear. V was clipped by 0 bases and J by 2 bases, with 20 bases between them. Germline V gives CDR1 LGHNA, CDR2 YSLEER. The CDR3 length is 20 residues. The CDR3: CASSQETIGVGPPGANVLTF. In DNA form, the CDR3 reads TGCGCCAGCAGCCAAGAGACGATTGGGGTAGGACCTCCTGGGGCCAACGTCCTGACTTTC.

The rearrangement joins TRBV6-5 to TRBJ1-2; the D is unclear. Germline V gene data show CDR1 as MNHEY and CDR2 as SVGAGI. The CDR3 runs to 12 residues. Trimming took 6 bases from V and 4 from J, leaving 9 bases between them. For the CDR3, the DNA is TGTGCCAGCAGGGAGGGAATCTATGGCTACACCTTC. This codes for CASREGIYGYTF.

This chain joins TRBV4-3 and TRBJ2-1; D gene unclear. V lost 0 bases and J 5 bases, leaving 11 bases between the germline ends. This CDR3 region has 15 residues. In germline, CDR1 is LGHNA, CDR2 YSLEER. DNA of the CDR3: TGCGCCAGCAGCCAAGATGGTAACGGCCACAATGAGCAGTTCTTC. Amino acid sequence: CASSQDGNGHNEQFF.